The present T cell receptor beta chain was sequenced within a study of shared clonotypes between healthy human individuals. A note on this clone: The antigen remains unidentified.

V was trimmed by 2 bases and J by 4 bases, leaving 10 bases between them. The CDR3 covers 14 residues. Germline lookup yields CDR1 MNHEY and CDR2 SVGAGI. Sequencing was performed with immunoSEQ multiplex PCR; in TCRdb, only in-frame clones are kept and a portion is missing. This table holds 2 million to 2.5 million clones, approximately 90% found once. General study points: Lower generation probabilities were found for non-shared clonotypes than for those shared by all four donors.

The material sequenced was naive CD4+ T cells from PBMCs. Subset indicated: CD45RA+ positively selected. The chain links TRBV6-5 to TRBJ2-3; the D is unclear. This clonotype was obtained from a man between 18 and 35 years old in good health. Some clones in this sample may be carry-over from other donors' samples. The CDR3 DNA sequence: TGTGCCAGCAGTTACGGCGGTAGGGCAGATACGCAGTATTTT. Amino acids: CASSYGGRADTQYF.